This T cell receptor beta chain was documented in a study of cytomegalovirus exposure and HLA in healthy donors. Findings and limits, study-wide: Both high specificity and high sensitivity reportedly marked the classifier's diagnosis of cytomegalovirus status. By HLA locus, TCR association rates varied in a later analysis, with DRB1 showing the most and HLA-C the fewest. Later analysis associated a missense DCLRE1C variant with TCR beta V- and J-gene trimming.

Germline CDR1 SQVTM, CDR2 ANQGSEA. V was trimmed by 5 bases and J by 0 bases, leaving 16 bases between them. There are 15 residues in the CDR3. It was with 60 Vbeta and 13 Jbeta primers that the PCR ran. The repertoire was sequenced with immunoSEQ multiplex PCR; TCRdb's copy has only in-frame clones and lacks some. The sample consists of around 260,000 clones, 80% of them appearing once. Only a few counts were recorded for this clone. Its antigen is unidentified. Material: PBMCs. The rearrangement links TRBV29-1 to TRBJ1-1; unclear D gene. The sequence was obtained from a girl aged 2 to 10 in good health and CMV-seronegative. CDR3 nucleotide sequence: TGCAGCGTTCACAAGAAGCAGGCCGTGAACACTGAAGCTTTCTTT. Its protein is CSVHKKQAVNTEAFF. Filled out from reference TRBV29-1 and TRBJ1-1, the complete variable domain reads SAVISQKPSRDICQRGTSLTIQCQVDSQVTMMFWYRQQPGQSLTLIATANQGSEATYESGFVIDKFPISRPNLTFSTLTVSNMSPEDSSIYLCSVHKKQAVNTEAFFGQGTRLTVV.